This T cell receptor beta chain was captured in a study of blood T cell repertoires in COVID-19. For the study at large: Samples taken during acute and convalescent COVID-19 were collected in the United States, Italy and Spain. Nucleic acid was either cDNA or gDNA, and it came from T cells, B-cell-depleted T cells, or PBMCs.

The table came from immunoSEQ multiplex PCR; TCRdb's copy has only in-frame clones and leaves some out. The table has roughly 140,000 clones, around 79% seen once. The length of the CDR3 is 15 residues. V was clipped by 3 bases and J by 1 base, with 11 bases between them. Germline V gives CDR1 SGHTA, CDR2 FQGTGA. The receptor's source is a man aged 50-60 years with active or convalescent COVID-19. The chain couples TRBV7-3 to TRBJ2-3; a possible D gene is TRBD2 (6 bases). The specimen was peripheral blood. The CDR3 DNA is TGTGCCAGCAGCTTCGGAGGGCCTCGCACAGATACGCAGTATTTT. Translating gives CASSFGGPRTDTQYF.